This T cell receptor beta chain was sequenced during a study of Graves' ophthalmopathy and Graves' hyperthyroidism. Across the whole study: Researchers obtained peripheral blood at initial diagnosis, before any treatment had begun.

Germline CDR1 and CDR2: MNHNS and SASEGT. CDR3 length: 14 residues. The study amplified TCR beta CDR3 regions using RNA transcripts. Second-round multiplex PCR followed a first-round RT-PCR using HTBI primers. TCRdb called the multiplex PCR reads again in MiXCR, with one record for every CDR3 protein. The data show 400,000 or so distinct CDR3 sequences, with about 18% seen just once and roughly 2.4% held by the top ten. The sample holds many counts of this clonotype. One end of the junction is discordant with germline, which a read error may explain. The TCR sequence derives from an adult woman with stable Graves' hyperthyroidism. The chain carries TRBV6-1 and TRBJ1-2; D perhaps matches TRBD1 (6 bases). Sequenced material: peripheral blood. The CDR3 loop reads CVSRLRQRGNGYTF. The CDR3 coding sequence is TGTGTCAGCAGGCTTCGTCAGAGGGGGAATGGCTACACCTTC.